Below, 30 T cell receptor beta chains from the same sample are listed, as sequenced in a study of human T cells and chemical hapten exposure. TCRdb recomputed calls from the RACE reads with MiXCR, one row per CDR3 protein. The table has approximately 100,000 distinct CDR3 sequences, nearly 10% seen once; the top ten hold 3.6%. Time point reported: pre-sensitization, week 0. Treatment reported: therapeutic diphenylcyclopropenone sensitization with weekly scalp DPC. The sample was whole blood, taken in connection with sensitization to the hapten diphenylcyclopropenone (DPC). These receptors all come from a woman in her 40s with alopecia areata. Some clones in this sample may be carry-over from other donors' samples.

This clonotype was seen only a few times. A read error may be the cause here, since a much bigger clone is one base away. V and J are TRBV7-2 and TRBJ2-3, with 9 bases identical to TRBD2. The ends lost 1 base at V and 2 bases at J; junction bases unmatched: 1. There are 15 residues in the CDR3. Germline CDR1 SGHTA, CDR2 FQGNSA. The chain's CDR3 is CASSLGGGATDTQYF. As DNA, the CDR3 is TGTGCCAGCAGCTTAGGCGGGGGGGCCACAGATACGCAGTATTTT.

This clonotype showed up just a few times. The chain uses TRBV18 and TRBJ2-1; D gene ambiguous. Germline V gene sequence: CDR1 KGHSH, CDR2 LQKENI. Deletions cut 4 bases from V and 4 bases from J, with 11 bases between. The length of the CDR3 is 14 residues. The CDR3 DNA reads TGTGCCAGCTCACAGGAGAGTGTTTACAATGAGCAGTTCTTC. Residues: CASSQESVYNEQFF.

This clonotype was counted many times. V and J are TRBV20-1 and TRBJ1-2; tentatively, D is TRBD1 (5 bases). Germline CDR1 reads DFQATT; CDR2 reads SNEGSKA (reference sequence). The CDR3 is 18 amino acids. Trimming shortened V by 1 base and J by 1 base, and 22 bases separated the two germline ends. The CDR3 region is CSARAEMRDGTLNYGYTF. In DNA form, the CDR3 reads TGCAGTGCTAGAGCGGAGATGAGGGATGGGACTCTTAACTATGGCTACACCTTC.

This clonotype has only a few counts. The chain recombines TRBV20-1 with TRBJ1-3; TRBD1 might be the D (6 bases). This CDR3 is 14 amino acids long. Germline-derived CDR1 and CDR2 are DFQATT and SNEGSKA (reference sequence). Deletions cut 3 bases from V and 3 bases from J, with 12 bases between. CDR3 protein: CSASPGAFGNTIYF. CDR3 bases: TGCAGTGCTAGCCCGGGGGCGTTTGGAAACACCATATATTTT.

This clonotype was picked up many times. The chain employs TRBV5-1 and TRBJ1-6; a possible D gene is TRBD1 (5 bases). Germline-derived CDR1 and CDR2 are SGHRS and YFSETQ. The V end lost 0 bases, the J end lost 0 bases, and 7 bases lay between the germline ends. The CDR3 has 16 residues. In DNA form, the CDR3 reads TGCGCCAGCAGCTTGGCAGGGAGCTCCTATAATTCACCCCTCCACTTT. Encoded protein: CASSLAGSSYNSPLHF.

This clonotype showed up just a few times. The rearrangement uses TRBV6-5 and TRBJ2-1; 10 nucleotides align to TRBD2. The CDR3 is 14 amino acids. Germline CDR1 and CDR2: MNHEY and SVGAGI. The V and J ends lost 6 bases and 6 bases, in that order; junction bases with no gene match: 5. CDR3 protein: CASSQRGGLNEQFF. CDR3 nucleotide sequence: TGTGCCAGCAGCCAGCGGGGGGGCCTCAATGAGCAGTTCTTC.

This clonotype was observed a few times. The junction departs from the called germline gene at one end, perhaps through a read error. This chain uses TRBV23-1 with TRBJ2-7; possible D gene TRBD1, 6 bases. TRBV23-1 qualifies as an ORF whose function is uncertain. The CDR3 sequence is 11 residues long. The CDR3 nucleotides are TGCGCCAGCAGTTGCCCAGACAGGTTTAACTTC. Protein: CASSCPDRFNF.

Here the CDR3 reads CASSVQQGRAEAFF. CDR3 nucleotides: TGTGCCAGCAGCGTACAACAGGGTAGGGCTGAAGCTTTCTTT. V is TRBV5-5 and J is TRBJ1-1, with TRBD1 as a possible D gene (6 bases). Germline loops: CDR1 SGHKS, CDR2 YYEKEE (reference sequence). The CDR3 has 14 residues. Between the trimmed V and J ends, which lost 4 bases and 6 bases, there was a span of 16 bases.

In its sample, this clonotype was seen many times. The genes are TRBV7-8 and TRBJ1-2, with a tentative D call TRBD1 (5 bases). The CDR3 length is 13 residues. The germline gives CDR1 SGHVS, CDR2 FQNEAQ. The V end was cut by 4 bases, the J end by 5 bases, with 11 bases between. The CDR3 DNA reads TGTGCCAGCAGCTCCGACAGTATGTATGGCTACACCTTC. It codes for CASSSDSMYGYTF.

The chain combines TRBV29-1 with TRBJ1-3; unclear D gene. Germline CDR1 reads SQVTM; CDR2 reads ANQGSEA. The CDR3 is 12 residues long. V was cut by 6 bases and J by 3 bases, with 9 bases left in between. CDR3 region: CSVVKIGNTIYF. DNA of the CDR3: TGCAGCGTGGTCAAAATTGGAAACACCATATATTTT.

On this clonotype: Possible read error: a much larger clone is one base away. This rearrangement joins TRBV2 to TRBJ2-2, with D possibly called TRBD1 or TRBD2 (5 bases each). Germline values: CDR1 SNHLY, CDR2 FYNNEI. The CDR3 runs 17 residues. The V end was cut by 4 bases, the J end by 0 bases, with 15 bases between. CDR3 DNA sequence: TGTGCCAGCAGTGGAGGGTCGCGACAGTCGAACACCGGGGAGCTGTTTTTT. Protein product: CASSGGSRQSNTGELFF.

This chain uses TRBV6-1 with TRBJ2-7; D may be TRBD2 (5 bases). Germline assignment: CDR1 MNHNS and CDR2 SASEGT. There are 13 residues in the CDR3. Trimming pared 7 bases from V and 2 bases from J, leaving 12 bases between. The CDR3 loop is CASNTGMAYEQYF. Here the CDR3 DNA reads TGTGCCAGCAATACCGGGATGGCCTACGAGCAGTACTTC.

Details on this clonotype: This may arise from a read error, as a much more abundant clone is one base away. The conserved phenylalanine or tryptophan normally closing the CDR3 is absent here, so this likely arose from a read error. The chain combines TRBV7-2 with TRBJ1-1; D not certain. Trimming left V 5 bases short and J 8 bases short, with 18 bases between. This CDR3 is 14 amino acids long. Germline CDR1 SGHTA, CDR2 FQGNSA. CDR3 nucleotides: TGTGCCAGCAGCACCCCCGGGGTGGCCCGGGAAGCTTTCTAT. Translated: CASSTPGVAREAFY.

In this sample, this clonotype turned up a few times. J is TRBJ2-7 and V is TRBV28, with 9 bases lining up with TRBD2. CDR1 MDHEN and CDR2 SYDVKM come from the germline V gene. The CDR3 is 14 amino acids. After removal of 7 bases from V and 6 bases from J, the junction contained 10 bases not matched to a gene. The CDR3 DNA sequence: TGTGCCAGCAACCAGGCGGGGGGGCCGGGCGAGCAGTACTTC. Its translation is CASNQAGGPGEQYF.

At least ten counts were recorded for this clonotype. This chain connects TRBV28 to TRBJ2-7; either TRBD1 or TRBD2 may fit D (5 bases each). V was cut by 8 bases and J by 3 bases, with 14 bases left in between. CDR3 length: 13 amino acids. CDR1 is MDHEN and CDR2 is SYDVKM in the germline V gene. The CDR3 region is CASGRGTIYEQYF. CDR3 DNA sequence: TGTGCCAGCGGCCGGGGCACGATCTACGAGCAGTACTTC.

This clonotype was counted between two and nine times. This rearrangement joins TRBV28 to TRBJ2-6, with D perhaps TRBD1 (6 bases). CDR1 is MDHEN, CDR2 SYDVKM, per germline. This CDR3 spans 16 amino acids. Trimming stripped 5 bases from V and 4 bases from J, with 15 bases between. This chain's CDR3 is CASSESGASGANVLTF. For the CDR3, the DNA is TGTGCCAGCAGTGAATCAGGGGCATCCGGGGCCAACGTCCTGACTTTC.

At least ten counts were recorded for this clonotype. Germline and junction disagree at one end, which may indicate a read error. This chain joins TRBV7-8 and TRBJ2-3, with 7 bases fitting TRBD2. Germline V gene sequence: CDR1 SGHVS, CDR2 FQNEAQ. This CDR3 region has 12 residues. CDR3 DNA: TGTGCCAGCAGCCTAGCGGCCTATCTTCGGTATTTT. This sequence encodes CASSLAAYLRYF.

This clonotype occurred a few times. The chain is built from TRBV5-1 and TRBJ1-2; TRBD1 agrees at 8 bases. CDR1 is SGHRS and CDR2 is YFSETQ in the germline V gene. Trimming removed 4 bases from V and 6 bases from J; junction bases left unmatched: 2. This CDR3 has 12 residues. Here the CDR3 DNA reads TGCGCCAGCAGCGTACAGGGGGATGGCTACACCTTC. This translates into CASSVQGDGYTF.

This clonotype was seen a handful of times. The rearrangement uses TRBV4-3 and TRBJ1-1; 11 bases map to TRBD1. V lost 3 bases and J lost 3; bases outside the gene matches: 3. The CDR3 sequence is 15 residues long. Germline loops: CDR1 LGHNA, CDR2 YSLEER. CDR3 nucleotides: TGCGCCAGCAGCCAGCTGGGACAGGGGGACACTGAAGCTTTCTTT. It is translated as CASSQLGQGDTEAFF.

This clonotype was counted at least ten times. The chain couples TRBV28 to TRBJ2-4; a possible D gene is TRBD1 (6 bases). Germline lookup yields CDR1 MDHEN and CDR2 SYDVKM. The CDR3 spans 11 residues. With 5 bases removed from V and 11 bases from J, the gap between germline ends came to 10 bases. The CDR3 nucleotides are TGTGCCAGCAGTCCCAGGACAGTTCAGTACTTC. Residues: CASSPRTVQYF.

V is TRBV7-2 and J is TRBJ1-6; D may be TRBD1 (5 bases). The CDR3 runs to 20 residues. CDR1 and CDR2 from the germline V gene are SGHTA and FQGNSA. V lost 0 bases and J lost 0, with 18 bases in between. CDR3 in amino acids: CASSLASGGDPSSYNSPLHF. For the CDR3, the DNA is TGTGCCAGCAGCTTAGCCAGTGGGGGGGACCCGAGCTCCTATAATTCACCCCTCCACTTT. Drawing the rest from reference TRBV7-2 and TRBJ1-6, the complete variable domain is GAGVSQSPSNKVTEKGKDVELRCDPISGHTALYWYRQSLGQGLEFLIYFQGNSAPDKSGLPSDRFSAERTGGSVSTLTIQRTQQEDSAVYLCASSLASGGDPSSYNSPLHFGNGTRLTVT.

Here the CDR3 reads CATSGSGGHEIQYF. CDR3 coding DNA: TGTGCCACCAGCGGTAGCGGCGGGCATGAAATTCAGTACTTC. This chain connects TRBV15 to TRBJ2-4; D might be TRBD2 (6 bases). Germline V gives CDR1 LNHNV, CDR2 YYDKDF (reference sequence). Trimming cost V 5 bases and J 10 bases, with 18 bases left between them. The CDR3 length is 14 residues.

The V and J genes are TRBV7-3 and TRBJ2-1; perhaps TRBD2 as D (5 bases). The length of the CDR3 is 15 residues. V lost 1 base and J lost 0, with 7 bases in between. The germline CDR1 and CDR2 sequences are SGHTA and FQGTGA. The CDR3 sequence is CASSLIASSYNEQFF. The DNA for the CDR3 is TGTGCCAGCAGCTTAATAGCGAGCTCCTACAATGAGCAGTTCTTC.

This clonotype was detected only a few times. V is TRBV27 and J is TRBJ1-2; the D is unclear. With 5 bases removed from V and 8 bases from J, the gap between germline ends came to 21 bases. Germline CDR1 reads MNHEY; CDR2 reads SMNVEV (reference sequence). This CDR3 has 15 residues. CDR3 coding DNA: TGTGCCAGCAGTACCCTCGGGTCCCGAACTGGGGGCTACACCTTC. It specifies CASSTLGSRTGGYTF.

The sample holds many counts of this clonotype. V is TRBV29-1 and J is TRBJ2-5; possible D gene TRBD1, 5 bases. V gave up 4 bases and J gave up 5 bases, with 17 bases separating them. Germline V lookup: CDR1 SQVTM, CDR2 ANQGSEA. The CDR3 extends over 14 amino acids. In nucleotides, the CDR3 is TGCAGCGTTGTTGGGGTACAGGACCCGGAGACCCAGTACTTC. It codes for CSVVGVQDPETQYF.

This clonotype was seen at least ten times. CDR3 nucleotide sequence: TGTGCCAGCAGCTCCCGAAGCTCCTACAATGAGCAGTTCTTC. It encodes CASSSRSSYNEQFF. The chain recombines TRBV9 with TRBJ2-1; no clear D gene. Germline values: CDR1 SGDLS, CDR2 YYNGEE. The V end lost 4 bases, the J end lost 0 bases, and 8 bases lay between the germline ends. The CDR3 has 14 amino acids.

Comment on this clonotype: Since a much larger clone is just one base distant, this may be a read error. The chain carries TRBV9 and TRBJ1-2; D is uncertain. CDR1 and CDR2 from the germline V gene are SGDLS and YYNGEE. The CDR3 contains 14 residues. The CDR3 protein is CASKRAGSNYDYTF. For the CDR3, the DNA is TGTGCCAGCAAACGGGCCGGGTCTAACTATGACTACACCTTC.

This clonotype was counted many times. The chain is built from TRBV28 and TRBJ1-2; D unclear. This CDR3 contains 14 residues. Trimming stripped 1 base from V and 4 bases from J, with 10 bases between. Germline lookup yields CDR1 MDHEN and CDR2 SYDVKM. The CDR3 nucleotides are TGTGCCAGCAGTTTATTAGGGCAGCTCTATGGCTACACCTTC. Its protein is CASSLLGQLYGYTF.

This clonotype was seen only a few times. This chain joins TRBV25-1 and TRBJ1-2; D gene uncertain. Germline V lookup: CDR1 MGHDK, CDR2 SYGVNS. The CDR3 runs 15 residues. V dropped 4 bases and J dropped 8 bases, with 20 bases sitting between them. For the CDR3, the DNA is TGTGCCAGCAGTGGGCGAGTAGGGCCCCAAGAAGGCTACACCTTC. Translating gives CASSGRVGPQEGYTF.

V and J are TRBV7-2 and TRBJ1-4, with 9 bases aligning to TRBD1. V dropped 5 bases and J dropped 0; count of bases not matched to a gene: 10. The germline V gene has CDR1 SGHTA and CDR2 FQGNSA. The CDR3 runs to 18 residues. DNA of the CDR3: TGTGCCAGCAGCGGCGGACAGGGGCGCTTTGCAACTAATGAAAAACTGTTTTTT. As protein: CASSGGQGRFATNEKLFF.